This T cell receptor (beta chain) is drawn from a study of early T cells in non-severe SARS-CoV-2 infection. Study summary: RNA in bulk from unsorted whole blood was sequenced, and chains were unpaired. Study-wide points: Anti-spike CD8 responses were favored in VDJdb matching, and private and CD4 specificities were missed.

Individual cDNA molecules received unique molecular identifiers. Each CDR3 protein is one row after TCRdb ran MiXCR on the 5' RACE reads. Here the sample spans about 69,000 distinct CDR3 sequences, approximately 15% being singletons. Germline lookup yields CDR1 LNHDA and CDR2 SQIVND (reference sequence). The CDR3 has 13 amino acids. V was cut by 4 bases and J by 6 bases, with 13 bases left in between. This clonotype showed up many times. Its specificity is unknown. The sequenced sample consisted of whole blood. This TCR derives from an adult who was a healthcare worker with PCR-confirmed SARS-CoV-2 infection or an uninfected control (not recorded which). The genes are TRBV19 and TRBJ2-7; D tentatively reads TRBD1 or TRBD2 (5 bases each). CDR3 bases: TGTGCCAGTAGTAGGGGACCCCCGGTCGAGCAGTACTTC. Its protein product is CASSRGPPVEQYF.